These 5 T cell receptor beta chains came from one sample sequenced in a study of blood T cell repertoires in COVID-19. The method was immunoSEQ multiplex PCR; TCRdb's version includes in-frame clones alone and lacks a portion of them. The sample records a few hundred thousand clones, 70% to 90% being singletons. The sequenced material came from peripheral blood. The receptors here all came from a man between 18 and 35 years old with COVID-19, enrolled during active disease.

The V gene is TRBV11-2, the J gene TRBJ2-1; D may be TRBD1 (6 bases). V shed 4 bases and J shed 8 bases, with 18 bases lying between them. From germline, CDR1 is SGHAT and CDR2 FQNNGV. The CDR3 has 15 residues. The DNA for the CDR3 is TGTGCCAGCAGCTCGGGCAGGGGAAGGATCTATGAGCAGTTCTTC. The encoded protein is CASSSGRGRIYEQFF.

The genes are TRBV5-4 and TRBJ2-1, with D maybe TRBD2 (7 bases). V shed 3 bases and J shed 5 bases, with 15 bases lying between them. The germline gives CDR1 SGHNT, CDR2 YYREEE (reference sequence). This CDR3 is 15 amino acids long. The CDR3 loop reads CASSWGGGRNNEQFF. The CDR3 coding sequence is TGTGCCAGCAGCTGGGGAGGGGGTCGGAACAATGAGCAGTTCTTC.

Concerning this clone: In the same sample, other DNA sequences code for this CDR3. The rearrangement uses TRBV5-1 and TRBJ2-7; 10 bases are a match to TRBD1. CDR1 SGHRS and CDR2 YFSETQ come from the germline V gene. CDR3 length equals 14 residues. V shed 3 bases and J 1 base; nucleotides not matched to a gene: 1. CDR3 in amino acids: CASSSGQGSYEQYF. The CDR3 region has the DNA TGCGCCAGCAGCTCGGGACAGGGGTCCTACGAGCAGTACTTC.

V gene TRBV7-2 combines with J gene TRBJ2-7, with a weak D call TRBD1 (6 bases). CDR1 is SGHTA, CDR2 FQGNSA, per germline. The CDR3 length is 15 residues. The germline V and J ends were trimmed by 5 bases and 0 bases, with 14 bases remaining between them. DNA for the CDR3: TGTGCCAGCAGCCTCCTGGGGACAACCTCCTACGAGCAGTACTTC. Protein: CASSLLGTTSYEQYF.

This clone came up once. V and J are TRBV7-8 and TRBJ2-1, with D maybe TRBD2 (5 bases). The CDR3 loop spans 14 amino acids. Trimming removed 5 bases from V and 2 bases from J, with 10 bases in between. Germline assignment: CDR1 SGHVS and CDR2 FQNEAQ. The CDR3 coding sequence is TGTGCCAGCAGCCCCGGACTCGCCTACAATGAGCAGTTCTTC. Protein: CASSPGLAYNEQFF.